The subject of this entry is one TCR beta chain. Its antigen is currently unknown. The V gene's germline CDR1 is MNHEY and CDR2 SMNVEV (reference sequence). The CDR3 loop spans 14 amino acids. The V gene end was trimmed by 5 bases and the J gene end by 8 bases; junction bases not matched to a gene: 11. Donors showed nominal health when sampled, although they likely had unrecorded immune exposures. The PCR used 60 Vbeta and 13 Jbeta primers. This table comes from immunoSEQ multiplex PCR, and its TCRdb copy is limited to in-frame clones, with some not included. In the table there are about 160,000 clones, around 80% of which are singletons. The sample is drawn from a study of cytomegalovirus exposure and HLA in healthy donors. Study results and caveats: The study labeled approximately 150 TCR beta chains cytomegalovirus-associated. In a later analysis, specific HLA alleles were associated with approximately 16,000 TCR beta sequences at a 0.05 false discovery rate.

The origin of this receptor is a man between 50 and 59 years old in good health and CMV-seropositive. The rearrangement links TRBV27 to TRBJ1-2; TRBD1 matches at 7 bases. Sequencing was done on a sample of PBMCs. CDR3 loop: CASSPNRQGVGYTF. The CDR3 region has the DNA TGTGCCAGCAGTCCCAACCGACAGGGTGTCGGCTACACCTTC.